What follows are 21 T cell receptor beta chains derived from one specimen sequenced in a study of technical replicates of blood from several donors. Data came from immunoSEQ multiplex PCR; TCRdb stores just in-frame clones and leaves some out. The table has approximately 13,000 clones, about 86% seen once. The sequenced material came from PBMCs. The receptors come from a human donor in good health.

The rearrangement uses TRBV6-1 and TRBJ2-3; no firm D call. V was shortened by 4 bases and J by 2 bases, with 4 bases between the two germline ends. Germline values: CDR1 MNHNS, CDR2 SASEGT. There are 12 residues in the CDR3. The CDR3, as DNA: TGTGCCAGCAGTGCCTCCACAGATACGCAGTATTTT. It translates to CASSASTDTQYF.

This clone was observed a handful of times. At one end, the junction sequence differs from germline, possibly due to a read error. This rearrangement joins TRBV2 to TRBJ2-7, with 10 bases identical to TRBD1. This CDR3 has 14 residues. CDR1 is SNHLY and CDR2 is FYNNEI in the germline V gene. CDR3 nucleotide sequence: TGTGCCAGCAGTACGGGACAGGGGTCCTCCGAGCAGTACTTC. Its protein product is CASSTGQGSSEQYF.

This chain links TRBV30 with TRBJ2-5, with 8 nucleotides matching TRBD2. CDR1 and CDR2 (germline): GTSNPN, SVGIG (reference sequence). V shed 2 bases and J 5 bases; nucleotides not matched to a gene: 7. This CDR3 comprises 14 residues. The chain's CDR3 is CAWSSRGGAETQYF. The CDR3 DNA reads TGTGCCTGGAGTAGTCGGGGGGGCGCGGAGACCCAGTACTTC.

The V gene is TRBV6-4, the J gene TRBJ2-2; possibly TRBD1 for D (6 bases). The CDR3 length is 16 residues. Germline CDR1 reads MRHNA; CDR2 reads SNTAGT. V was clipped by 4 bases and J by 5 bases, with 17 bases between them. This chain's CDR3 is CASSGESGDETGELFF. Here the CDR3 DNA reads TGTGCCAGCAGTGGGGAGTCAGGGGACGAGACCGGGGAGCTGTTTTTT.

The chain joins TRBV19 to TRBJ2-7; 11 bases agree with TRBD2. The V gene's germline CDR1 is LNHDA and CDR2 SQIVND (reference sequence). Trimming cost V 7 bases and J 4 bases; bases outside gene matches: 12. The CDR3 runs 16 residues. The CDR3 DNA is TGTGCCAGTATTAGCGGGAGGGCCGAGAGTAGGTACGAGCAGTACTTC. This gives the protein CASISGRAESRYEQYF.

This clone came up a few times. This chain uses TRBV6-1 with TRBJ2-7, with 11 nucleotides matching TRBD1. Germline V gene lookup returns CDR1 MNHNS and CDR2 SASEGT. This CDR3 comprises 15 residues. Losses at the gene ends were 2 bases for V and 2 bases for J; bases not matched to a gene: 2. CDR3 in amino acids: CASSEQGQGAYEQYF. The CDR3 DNA follows: TGTGCCAGCAGTGAACAGGGACAGGGGGCCTACGAGCAGTACTTC.

This clone was seen only once. V gene TRBV6-4 combines with J gene TRBJ2-3, with 8 bases fitting TRBD2. Trimming removed 0 bases from V and 4 bases from J; junction bases left unmatched: 3. Germline V CDR1 and CDR2: MRHNA, SNTAGT. CDR3 length equals 15 residues. The CDR3 DNA follows: TGTGCCAGCAGTGACTCAGCGGGGGAACCAGATACGCAGTATTTT. This sequence encodes CASSDSAGEPDTQYF.

The rearrangement joins TRBV7-9 to TRBJ1-5, with 7 bases lining up with TRBD1. The CDR3 is 16 residues long. Germline CDR1 and CDR2: SEHNR and FQNEAQ (reference sequence). Trimming at V came to 5 bases and at J to 2 bases, leaving 9 bases not matched to a gene. The DNA of the CDR3 is TGTGCCAGCAGCCGGCAGGGGGGCGCGGGCAATCAGCCCCAGCATTTT. It translates to CASSRQGGAGNQPQHF.

The V and J genes are TRBV12-5 and TRBJ2-5; 8 bases agree with TRBD1. CDR3 length equals 15 residues. Germline V gene data show CDR1 as LGHNT and CDR2 as FRNRAP. V shed 7 bases, J shed 5 bases, and the junction held 12 bases outside the gene matches. The CDR3 loop reads CASALTSRGLETQYF. As DNA, the CDR3 is TGTGCTAGTGCCCTCACCAGCAGGGGGCTGGAGACCCAGTACTTC.

The chain carries TRBV19 and TRBJ1-4, with 7 bases aligning to TRBD1. This CDR3 contains 14 residues. The germline gives CDR1 LNHDA, CDR2 SQIVND (reference sequence). This CDR3 reads CVTSRDSAGEKLFF. The CDR3 nucleotides read TGTGTCACGTCCCGGGACAGTGCGGGCGAAAAACTGTTTTTT. Supplemented by reference TRBV19 and TRBJ1-4, the full variable domain reads DGGITQSPKYLFRKEGQNVTLSCEQNLNHDAMYWYRQDPGQGLRLIYYSQIVNDFQKGDIAEGYSVSREKKESFPLTVTSAQKNPTAFYLCVTSRDSAGEKLFFGSGTQLSVL.

The chain is built from TRBV5-1 and TRBJ2-2, with 7 bases identical to TRBD1. Germline loops: CDR1 SGHRS, CDR2 YFSETQ. This CDR3 is 15 amino acids long. V lost 2 bases and J lost 5; bases outside the gene matches: 6. DNA for the CDR3: TGCGCCAGCAGCTTTGGCCCGACAGGGACCGGGGAGCTGTTTTTT. This gives the protein CASSFGPTGTGELFF. Full variable domain (rest looked up from reference TRBV5-1 and TRBJ2-2): KAGVTQTPRYLIKTRGQQVTLSCSPISGHRSVSWYQQTPGQGLQFLFEYFSETQRNKGNFPGRFSGRQFSNSRSEMNVSTLELGDSALYLCASSFGPTGTGELFFGEGSRLTVL.

The chain is built from TRBV6-6 and TRBJ2-7; TRBD1 matches at 7 bases. CDR1 is MNHNY and CDR2 is SVGAGI in the germline V gene (reference sequence). The CDR3 consists of 12 residues. Trimming took 7 bases from V and 3 from J; bases not matched to a gene: 3. The CDR3 is CASTTGDYEQYF. The CDR3 DNA reads TGTGCCAGCACCACAGGGGACTACGAGCAGTACTTC.

The CDR3 reads CASTNTGQGSYGYTF. CDR3 bases: TGTGCCAGCACCAATACGGGACAGGGGTCCTATGGCTACACCTTC. This chain links TRBV6-5 with TRBJ1-2; 10 positions match TRBD1. The J segment lost 4 bases and the V segment lost 7 bases, leaving 9 bases of the junction unmatched. The V gene's germline CDR1 is MNHEY and CDR2 SVGAGI. CDR3 size: 15 residues.

This chain uses TRBV7-9 with TRBJ1-5; a weak D match, TRBD1 (6 bases). Trimming pared 10 bases from V and 6 bases from J, leaving 28 bases between. There are 17 residues in the CDR3. Looked up from germline, CDR1 is SEHNR and CDR2 is FQNEAQ (reference sequence). The CDR3 sequence: CAIRRGGLARGGQPQHF. The DNA of the CDR3 is TGTGCCATAAGGAGGGGGGGGCTAGCCCGTGGGGGTCAGCCCCAGCATTTT. Full variable domain (missing parts from reference TRBV7-9 and TRBJ1-5): DTGVSQNPRHKITKRGQNVTFRCDPISEHNRLYWYRQTLGQGPEFLTYFQNEAQLEKSRLLSDRFSAERPKGSFSTLEIQRTEQGDSAMYLCAIRRGGLARGGQPQHFGDGTRLSIL.

This clone was counted between two and nine times. The J gene is TRBJ1-1, the V gene TRBV7-9; no clear D. The CDR3 extends over 13 amino acids. V lost 1 base and J lost 3, with 6 bases in between. Looked up from germline, CDR1 is SEHNR and CDR2 is FQNEAQ (reference sequence). In DNA form, the CDR3 reads TGTGCCAGCAGCTTAGGAACGGACACTGAAGCTTTCTTT. Translation: CASSLGTDTEAFF.

This chain links TRBV6-1 with TRBJ2-7; 10 nucleotides line up with TRBD2. Germline V gene sequence: CDR1 MNHNS, CDR2 SASEGT. Germline trimming cut 4 bases from V and 5 bases from J; bases unmatched to any gene: 14. This CDR3 comprises 17 residues. The DNA for the CDR3 is TGTGCCAGCAGTGTAAGCGGGAGGGCCTCTTCGTGGAACGAGCAGTACTTC. This gives the protein CASSVSGRASSWNEQYF.

This rearrangement joins TRBV15 to TRBJ2-5, with TRBD1 identical over 8 bases. Germline trimming cut 5 bases from V and 2 bases from J; bases unmatched to any gene: 7. The CDR3 covers 15 residues. The germline V gene encodes CDR1 LNHNV and CDR2 YYDKDF (reference sequence). The CDR3 DNA is TGTGCCACCAGCCGCGACAGGGGTGCGCAAGAGACCCAGTACTTC. As protein: CATSRDRGAQETQYF.

V usage is TRBV2 and J usage is TRBJ1-4; D may be TRBD1 (6 bases). Trimming removed 6 bases from V and 7 bases from J, with 15 bases in between. The CDR3 length is 14 residues. Germline values: CDR1 SNHLY, CDR2 FYNNEI. DNA of the CDR3: TGTGCCAGCAGGTCGGACAGATTGACTGAAAAACTGTTTTTT. As protein: CASRSDRLTEKLFF.

A single count supports this clone. The chain combines TRBV7-9 with TRBJ2-1; 8 bases map to TRBD2. The V gene end was trimmed by 3 bases and the J gene end by 4 bases; junction bases not matched to a gene: 14. CDR3 length: 18 residues. Per the germline V gene, CDR1 is SEHNR and CDR2 is FQNEAQ (reference sequence). The CDR3 DNA reads as TGTGCCAGCAGCTTGAGATCTACTAGCGGAAATTCGTACAATGAGCAGTTCTTC. Its protein is CASSLRSTSGNSYNEQFF.

The chain joins TRBV18 to TRBJ2-7, with D maybe TRBD1 (6 bases). Germline CDR1 and CDR2: KGHSH and LQKENI. The CDR3 is 13 amino acids. V was cut by 0 bases and J by 5 bases, with 8 bases left in between. The CDR3 sequence is CASSPPSGDEQYF. The CDR3 DNA is TGTGCCAGCTCACCACCGTCAGGGGACGAGCAGTACTTC.

The genes are TRBV19 and TRBJ2-1, with TRBD2 matching over 11 bases. The ends lost 9 bases at V and 0 bases at J; junction bases unmatched: 13. CDR1 and CDR2 from the germline V gene are LNHDA and SQIVND (reference sequence). The CDR3 length is 18 residues. The CDR3 reads CASATGLAEGYSYNEQFF. The CDR3 DNA follows: TGTGCCAGCGCAACGGGACTAGCGGAAGGTTACTCCTACAATGAGCAGTTCTTC.